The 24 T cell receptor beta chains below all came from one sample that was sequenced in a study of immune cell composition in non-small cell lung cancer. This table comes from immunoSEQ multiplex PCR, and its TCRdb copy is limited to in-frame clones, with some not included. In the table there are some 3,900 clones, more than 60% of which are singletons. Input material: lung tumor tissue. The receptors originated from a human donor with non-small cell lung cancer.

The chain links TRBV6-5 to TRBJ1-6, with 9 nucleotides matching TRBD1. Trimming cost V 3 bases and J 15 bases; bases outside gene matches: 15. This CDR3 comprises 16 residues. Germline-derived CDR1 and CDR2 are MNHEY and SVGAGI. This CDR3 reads CASSYSPPGQGLHLHF. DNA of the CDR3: TGTGCCAGCAGTTATTCCCCCCCGGGACAGGGTTTACACCTCCACTTT.

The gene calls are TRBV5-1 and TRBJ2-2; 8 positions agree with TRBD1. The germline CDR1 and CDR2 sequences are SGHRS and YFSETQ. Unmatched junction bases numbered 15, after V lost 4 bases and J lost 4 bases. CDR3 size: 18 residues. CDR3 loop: CASSVKPGTGLGTGELFF. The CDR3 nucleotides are TGCGCCAGCAGCGTTAAACCCGGGACAGGCTTGGGCACCGGGGAGCTGTTTTTT.

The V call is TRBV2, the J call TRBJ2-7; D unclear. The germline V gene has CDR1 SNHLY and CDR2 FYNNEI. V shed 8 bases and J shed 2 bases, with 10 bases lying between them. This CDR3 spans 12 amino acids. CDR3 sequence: CASRSGPYEQYF. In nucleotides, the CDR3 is TGTGCCAGCCGTTCCGGTCCCTACGAGCAGTACTTC. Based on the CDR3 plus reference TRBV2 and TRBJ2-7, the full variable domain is EPEVTQTPSHQVTQMGQEVILRCVPISNHLYFYWYRQILGQKVEFLVSFYNNEISEKSEIFDDQFSVERPDGSNFTLKIRSTKLEDSAMYFCASRSGPYEQYFGPGTRLTVT.

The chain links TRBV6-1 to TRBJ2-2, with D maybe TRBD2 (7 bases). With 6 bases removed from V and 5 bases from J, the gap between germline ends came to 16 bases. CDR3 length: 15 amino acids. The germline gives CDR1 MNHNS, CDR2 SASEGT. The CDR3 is CASSDGGAQTGELFF. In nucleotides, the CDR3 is TGTGCCAGCAGCGATGGGGGGGCGCAAACCGGGGAGCTGTTTTTT.

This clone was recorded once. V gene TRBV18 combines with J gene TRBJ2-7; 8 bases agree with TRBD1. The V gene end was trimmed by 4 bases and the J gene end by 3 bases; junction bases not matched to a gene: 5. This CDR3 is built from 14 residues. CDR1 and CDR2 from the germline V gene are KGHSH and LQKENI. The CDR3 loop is CASSLGQGGYEQYF. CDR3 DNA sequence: TGTGCCAGCTCACTCGGACAGGGTGGCTACGAGCAGTACTTC.

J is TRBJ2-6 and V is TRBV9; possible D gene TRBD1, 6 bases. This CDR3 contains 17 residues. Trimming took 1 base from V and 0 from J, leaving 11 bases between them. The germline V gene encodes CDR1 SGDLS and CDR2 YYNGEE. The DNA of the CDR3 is TGTGCCAGCAGCGTACGGACAGCAGGCTCTGGGGCCAACGTCCTGACTTTC. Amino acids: CASSVRTAGSGANVLTF.

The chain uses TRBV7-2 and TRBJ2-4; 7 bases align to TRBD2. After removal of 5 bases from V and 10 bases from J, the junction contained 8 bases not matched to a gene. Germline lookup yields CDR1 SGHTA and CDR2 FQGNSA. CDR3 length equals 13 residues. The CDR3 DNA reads TGTGCCAGCAGCGGGAGGGCAGAGCGGATTCAGTACTTC. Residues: CASSGRAERIQYF.

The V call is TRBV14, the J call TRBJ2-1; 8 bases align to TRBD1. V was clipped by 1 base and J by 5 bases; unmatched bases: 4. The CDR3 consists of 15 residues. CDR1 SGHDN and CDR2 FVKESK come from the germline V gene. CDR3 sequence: CASSQVRTGNNEQFF. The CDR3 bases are TGTGCCAGCAGCCAAGTAAGGACAGGGAACAATGAGCAGTTCTTC.

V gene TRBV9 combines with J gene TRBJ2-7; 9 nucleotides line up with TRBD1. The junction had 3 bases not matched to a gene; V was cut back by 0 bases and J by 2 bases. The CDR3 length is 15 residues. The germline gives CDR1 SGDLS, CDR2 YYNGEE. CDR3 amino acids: CASSVATGGTYEQYF. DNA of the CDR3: TGTGCCAGCAGCGTAGCGACAGGGGGGACCTACGAGCAGTACTTC.

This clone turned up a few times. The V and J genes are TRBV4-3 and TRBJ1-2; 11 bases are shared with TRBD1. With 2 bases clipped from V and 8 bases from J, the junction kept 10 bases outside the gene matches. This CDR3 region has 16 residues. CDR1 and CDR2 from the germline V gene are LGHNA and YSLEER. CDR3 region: CASSQSADRGLYGYTF. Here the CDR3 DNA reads TGCGCCAGCAGCCAATCCGCGGACAGGGGGCTGTACGGCTACACCTTC.

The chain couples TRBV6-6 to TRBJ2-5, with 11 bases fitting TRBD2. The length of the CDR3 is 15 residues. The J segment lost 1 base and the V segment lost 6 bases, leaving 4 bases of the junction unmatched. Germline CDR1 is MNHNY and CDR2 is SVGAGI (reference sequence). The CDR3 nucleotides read TGTGCCAGCAGCCTGGGACTAGCGGCCCAAGAGACCCAGTACTTC. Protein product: CASSLGLAAQETQYF.

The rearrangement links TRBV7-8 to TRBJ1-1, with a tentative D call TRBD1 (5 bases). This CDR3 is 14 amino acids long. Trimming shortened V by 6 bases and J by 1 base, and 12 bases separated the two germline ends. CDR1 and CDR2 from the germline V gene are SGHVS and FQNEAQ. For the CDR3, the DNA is TGTGCCAGCAGTTTTAGGGGCCCGAACACTGAAGCTTTCTTT. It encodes CASSFRGPNTEAFF.

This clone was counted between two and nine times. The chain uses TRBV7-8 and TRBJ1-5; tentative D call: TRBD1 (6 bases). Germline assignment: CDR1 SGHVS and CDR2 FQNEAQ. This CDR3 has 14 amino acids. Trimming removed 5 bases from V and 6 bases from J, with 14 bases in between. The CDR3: CASSASSGVQPQHF. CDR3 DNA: TGTGCCAGCAGCGCTTCGTCAGGGGTTCAGCCCCAGCATTTT.

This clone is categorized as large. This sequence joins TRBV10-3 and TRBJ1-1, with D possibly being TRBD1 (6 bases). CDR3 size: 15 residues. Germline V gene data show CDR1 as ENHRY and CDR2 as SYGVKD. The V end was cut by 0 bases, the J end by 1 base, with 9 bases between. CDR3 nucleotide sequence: TGTGCCATCAGTGAGTCCGGGACATCGAACACTGAAGCTTTCTTT. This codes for CAISESGTSNTEAFF.

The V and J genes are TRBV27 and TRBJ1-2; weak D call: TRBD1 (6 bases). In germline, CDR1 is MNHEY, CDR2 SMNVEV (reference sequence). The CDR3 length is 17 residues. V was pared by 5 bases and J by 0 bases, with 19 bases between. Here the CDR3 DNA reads TGTGCCAGCAGTCGACGGGGGGGCGGAGGGGCTAACTATGGCTACACCTTC. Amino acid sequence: CASSRRGGGGANYGYTF.

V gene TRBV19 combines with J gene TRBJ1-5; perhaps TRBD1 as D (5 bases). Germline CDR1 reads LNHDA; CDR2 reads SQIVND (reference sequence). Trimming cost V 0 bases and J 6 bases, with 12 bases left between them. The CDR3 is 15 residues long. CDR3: CASSIDAGLGQPQHF. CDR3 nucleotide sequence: TGTGCCAGTAGTATAGATGCAGGGTTAGGTCAGCCCCAGCATTTT.

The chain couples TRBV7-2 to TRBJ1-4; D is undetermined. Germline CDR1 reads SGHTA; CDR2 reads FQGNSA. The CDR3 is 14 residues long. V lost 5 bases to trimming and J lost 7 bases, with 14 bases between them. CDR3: CASSLMRLSEKLFF. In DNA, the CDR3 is TGTGCCAGCAGCCTAATGCGGTTGTCTGAAAAACTGTTTTTT.

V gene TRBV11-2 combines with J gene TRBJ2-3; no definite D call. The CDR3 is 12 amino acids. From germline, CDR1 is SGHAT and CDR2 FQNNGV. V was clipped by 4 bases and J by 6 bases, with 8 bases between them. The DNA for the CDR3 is TGTGCCAGCAGCTCGTATCTGGATACGCAGTATTTT. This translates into CASSSYLDTQYF.

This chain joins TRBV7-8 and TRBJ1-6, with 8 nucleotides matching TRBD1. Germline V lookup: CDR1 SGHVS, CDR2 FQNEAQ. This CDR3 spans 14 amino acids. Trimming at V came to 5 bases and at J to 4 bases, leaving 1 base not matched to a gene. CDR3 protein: CASSGTGYNSPLHF. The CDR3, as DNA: TGTGCCAGCAGCGGGACAGGATATAATTCACCCCTCCACTTT.

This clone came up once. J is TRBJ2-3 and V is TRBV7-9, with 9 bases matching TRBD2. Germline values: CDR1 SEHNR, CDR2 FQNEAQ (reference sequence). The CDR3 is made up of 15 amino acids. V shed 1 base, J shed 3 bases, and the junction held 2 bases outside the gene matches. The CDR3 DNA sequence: TGTGCCAGCAGCTTAGTTAGCGGGGGAACAGATACGCAGTATTTT. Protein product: CASSLVSGGTDTQYF.

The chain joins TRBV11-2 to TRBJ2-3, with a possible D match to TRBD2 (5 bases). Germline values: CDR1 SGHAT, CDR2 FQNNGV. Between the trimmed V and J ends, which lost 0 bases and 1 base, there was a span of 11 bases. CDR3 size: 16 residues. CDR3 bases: TGTGCCAGCAGCTTAGATGAGGGCGCGGGCACAGATACGCAGTATTTT. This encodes CASSLDEGAGTDTQYF.

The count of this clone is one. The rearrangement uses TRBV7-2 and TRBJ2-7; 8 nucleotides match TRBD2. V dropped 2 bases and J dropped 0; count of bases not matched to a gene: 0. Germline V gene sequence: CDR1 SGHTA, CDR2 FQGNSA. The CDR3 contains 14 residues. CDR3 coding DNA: TGTGCCAGCAGCTTAACTAGCGGCTCCTACGAGCAGTACTTC. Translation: CASSLTSGSYEQYF.

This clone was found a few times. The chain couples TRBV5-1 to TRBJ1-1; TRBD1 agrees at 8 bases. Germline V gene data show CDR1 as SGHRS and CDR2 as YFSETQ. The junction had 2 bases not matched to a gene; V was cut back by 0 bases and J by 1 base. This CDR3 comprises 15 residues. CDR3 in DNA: TGCGCCAGCAGCTTGGCCGGGACAGGGAACACTGAAGCTTTCTTT. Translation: CASSLAGTGNTEAFF.

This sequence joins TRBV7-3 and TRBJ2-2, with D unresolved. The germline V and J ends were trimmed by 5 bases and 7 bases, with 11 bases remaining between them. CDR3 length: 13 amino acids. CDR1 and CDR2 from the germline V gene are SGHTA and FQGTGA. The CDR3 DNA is TGTGCCAGCAGCGTAGTGTCTGACGGGGAGCTGTTTTTT. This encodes CASSVVSDGELFF.